Listed below are T cell receptor beta chains from one sample, sequenced in a study of T cell responses to AZD1222 COVID-19 vaccine. Assay: immunoSEQ multiplex PCR; the TCRdb copy retains only in-frame clones and omits some. The profile shows some 63,000 clones, 75% to 90% of them singletons. The sequenced sample was peripheral blood, obtained 28 days after the second AZD1222 dose. The receptors stem from an adult who received the AZD1222 COVID-19 vaccine. Both conserved end residues are part of each CDR3. The D gene is left open where the match is weak. Clone size is not always given. Where it is, it says once, few, many or a class for expanded clones.

V gene	D gene	J gene	clone size	CDR3 DNA	CDR3 protein
TRBV9	NA	TRBJ2-5	NA	TGTGCCAGCAGCCCTTTCCGGTCGTGGGAGACCCAGTACTTC	CASSPFRSWETQYF
TRBV30	NA	TRBJ1-2	NA	TGTGCCTGGAGTGGTGTCGTTAACTATGGCTACACCTTC	CAWSGVVNYGYTF
TRBV10-3	TRBD1	TRBJ2-7	NA	TGTGCCATCTCTCCCGGGACAGGGGCAACCTACGAGCAGTACTTC	CAISPGTGATYEQYF
TRBV5-4	NA	TRBJ1-6	NA	TGTGCCAGCAGCTTGGTAGGGGCGGGCTCACCCCTCCACTTT	CASSLVGAGSPLHF
TRBV30	TRBD1	TRBJ1-2	NA	TGTGCCTGGAGTGGCACGGGGACAGGGTCTCGGTATGGCTACACCTTC	CAWSGTGTGSRYGYTF
TRBV5-1	NA	TRBJ1-2	NA	TGCGCCAGCAGGGGAGACGGGTATGGCTACACCTTC	CASRGDGYGYTF
TRBV29-1	NA	TRBJ1-1	NA	TGCAGTATAGTGGGGGGGGATCACACTGAAGCTTTCTTT	CSIVGGDHTEAFF
TRBV6-5	NA	TRBJ2-1	NA	TGTGCCAGCAGTTATGACGGAATTAATGAGCAGTTCTTC	CASSYDGINEQFF
TRBV12-3/TRBV12-4	TRBD1	TRBJ1-4	NA	TGTGCCAGCAGCCTGGGACAGGTTGGAAAACTGTTTTTT	CASSLGQVGKLFF
TRBV28	TRBD2	TRBJ2-2	NA	TGTGCCAGCAGTTTCGGGGGGGCGGTCACCGGGGAGCTGTTTTTT	CASSFGGAVTGELFF
TRBV11-2	NA	TRBJ1-5	NA	TGTGCCAGCAGCCCAGACGGAGATAGCAATCAGCCCCAGCATTTT	CASSPDGDSNQPQHF
TRBV6-2/TRBV6-3	TRBD2	TRBJ2-7	NA	TGTGCCAGCAGTCCCCGGACTAGCCTCCCAGTCGAGCAGTACTTC	CASSPRTSLPVEQYF
TRBV10-3	NA	TRBJ1-2	NA	TGTGCCATCAGACTGGGGCCAGGTACTAACTATGGCTACACCTTC	CAIRLGPGTNYGYTF
TRBV5-6	NA	TRBJ2-7	NA	TGTGCCAGCAGCGGTTACACCTCCTACGAGCAGTACTTC	CASSGYTSYEQYF
TRBV11-2	NA	TRBJ1-1	NA	TGTGCCAGCAGCTTAGTCCAGGGGCAGGGCACTGAAGCTTTCTTT	CASSLVQGQGTEAFF
TRBV5-4	TRBD2	TRBJ2-2	NA	TGTGCCAGCAGCTTGGGTCGGCTAGCGGGTCTCACCGGGGAGCTGTTTTTT	CASSLGRLAGLTGELFF
TRBV18	NA	TRBJ2-3	NA	TGTGCCAGCTCACGCCGAGGGGGGCAAACAGATACGCAGTATTTT	CASSRRGGQTDTQYF
TRBV10-2	NA	TRBJ1-5	NA	TGCGCCAGCAGTGAGCACCTTGGAGGGGGGAGCGATCAGCCCCAGCATTTT	CASSEHLGGGSDQPQHF
TRBV19	TRBD2	TRBJ2-1	NA	TGTGCCAGTAGTATACTTGGTTCTGGACTAGCGGGACCGGAAACTTACAATGAGCAGTTCTTC	CASSILGSGLAGPETYNEQFF
TRBV7-2	NA	TRBJ2-1	NA	TGTGCCAGCAGCCTCAGGTACAATGAGCAGTTCTTC	CASSLRYNEQFF
TRBV19	NA	TRBJ1-2	few	TGTGCCAGTAGTATTTTAACCGGGGGCGACTATGGCTACACCTTC	CASSILTGGDYGYTF
TRBV7-9	NA	TRBJ1-4	NA	TGTGCCAGCAGCTTCACTTCGGGTAATGAAAAACTGTTTTTT	CASSFTSGNEKLFF
TRBV6-5	NA	TRBJ1-3	NA	TGTGCCAGCATTACTGGAAACACCATATATTTT	CASITGNTIYF
TRBV9	NA	TRBJ1-6	NA	TGTGCCAGCAGCGTAGTGGGGGACGCACCCCTCCACTTT	CASSVVGDAPLHF
TRBV3-1/TRBV3-2	NA	TRBJ2-7	NA	TGTGCCAGCAGCCCACGGTGGAGAGGGACCAACGAGCAGTACTTC	CASSPRWRGTNEQYF
TRBV2	NA	TRBJ2-6	NA	TGTGCCAGCAGCTCTGGGGCCAACGTCCTGACTTTC	CASSSGANVLTF
TRBV7-2	NA	TRBJ1-2	NA	TGTGCCAGCAGCCTACAGGGTGTCTCTGGCTACACCTTC	CASSLQGVSGYTF
TRBV28	TRBD1	TRBJ1-5	NA	TGTGCCAGCAGTCCGCCGGGACAGCAGCCCCAGCATTTT	CASSPPGQQPQHF
TRBV6-5	NA	TRBJ2-7	NA	TGTGCCAGCAGTTACTCGAGATCAGGGGATCGCTACGAGCAGTACTTC	CASSYSRSGDRYEQYF
TRBV21-1	NA	TRBJ1-3	NA	TGTGCCAGCCTAGAGGGGGCTTGGGGAAACACCATATATTTT	CASLEGAWGNTIYF
TRBV19	TRBD1	TRBJ2-4	NA	TGTGCCAGTAGTATACTCCGTTTGAGACAGGGAAACATTCAGTACTTC	CASSILRLRQGNIQYF
TRBV7-2	NA	TRBJ1-5	NA	TGTGCCAGCAGCTTCGCCCGGGGTGCGGGCCAGCCCCAGCATTTT	CASSFARGAGQPQHF
TRBV19	NA	TRBJ1-4	NA	TGTGCCAGTAGTTGGGTTGGCGAAAAACTGTTTTTT	CASSWVGEKLFF
TRBV19	NA	TRBJ1-2	NA	TGTGCCAGTAGTGAGGTTGGTTATGGCTACACCTTC	CASSEVGYGYTF
TRBV5-1	NA	TRBJ1-2	NA	TGCGCCAGCAGCTTGGAGGGCAGATCCTATGGCTACACCTTC	CASSLEGRSYGYTF